This record looks at one T cell receptor (beta chain) sequence and its context. The entry originates in a study of cytomegalovirus exposure and HLA in healthy donors. PCR amplification relied on 60 Vbeta primers (plus 13 Jbeta primers). The repertoire was sequenced with immunoSEQ multiplex PCR; TCRdb's copy has only in-frame clones and lacks some. The sample includes about 57,000 clones, around 70% seen only once; the top ten take around 9.1%. The CDR3 extends over 19 amino acids. This TCR came from a woman aged 50 to 60 in good health and CMV-seronegative. V usage is TRBV1 and J usage is TRBJ2-7; the table names TRBD2, a call not compared with the DNA. TRBV1 is a pseudogene. Material: PBMCs. CDR3 in DNA: TGCACCATCCTCTCGGGGCGGGAGGGCCGAAGACCCGGGATCAACGAGCAGTACTTC. It encodes CTILSGREGRRPGINEQYF.